Only a few counts were recorded for the clone carrying this T cell receptor beta chain. As to treatment: oral pan-JAK inhibitor, 5-10 mg twice daily. This CDR3 contains 15 residues. The V gene's germline CDR1 is LNHDA and CDR2 SQIVND (reference sequence). V was clipped by 3 bases and J by 2 bases, with 10 bases between them. The data derive from a study of CD8+ T cells in alopecia areata. Study-level information: Tofacitinib dosing lasted 6 to 18 months, which was then followed by 6 months off drug.

cDNA prepared by RNA extraction and subsequent reverse transcription served as the template for sequencing. TCRdb's copy holds only in-frame clones and misses some; the assay was immunoSEQ multiplex PCR. The data contain 200,000 to 250,000 clones, less than 50% of them singletons. The TCR comes from a human donor with alopecia areata. This specimen was CD4+ T cells sorted from blood, taken at approximately week 36, from a patient treated with tofacitinib. The rearrangement uses TRBV19 and TRBJ2-2; no clear D gene. CDR3 region: CASSISRINTGELFF. The CDR3 bases are TGTGCCAGTAGTATCTCACGGATAAACACCGGGGAGCTGTTTTTT.